In this sample, the clone carrying this TCR beta chain turned up many times. Antigen unknown. This specimen belongs to a study of Graves' ophthalmopathy and Graves' hyperthyroidism. Study details: The authors collected peripheral blood at initial diagnosis, before any treatment.

V dropped 1 base and J dropped 0 bases, with 9 bases sitting between them. The CDR3 loop spans 15 amino acids. The germline V gene encodes CDR1 LNHNV and CDR2 YYDKDF (reference sequence). The sequenced template was RNA, covering the TCR beta CDR3 region. RT-PCR with HTBI primers came first, then second-round multiplex PCR. TCRdb fed the multiplex PCR reads into MiXCR, producing one record per CDR3 protein. The repertoire consists of approximately 640,000 distinct CDR3 sequences, with over 40% occurring once and the leading ten covering roughly 3%. Patients were excluded if they had other autoimmune diseases or uncontrolled infections, and likewise if pregnancy or lactation applied. Study-wide findings and caveats: Among expanded thyroid clonotypes above 0.001 frequency, most also occurred in blood. A roughly 81% specificity and roughly 90% sensitivity were achieved by a 13-signature model that separated ophthalmopathy from stable hyperthyroidism.

This sequence originates from an adult man with Graves' ophthalmopathy. Sequencing used peripheral blood. J is TRBJ1-1 and V is TRBV15; D is unresolved. CDR3 loop: CATSRGAELNTEAFF. In DNA, the CDR3 is TGTGCCACCAGCAGAGGAGCGGAACTGAACACTGAAGCTTTCTTT.